This T cell receptor (beta chain) was observed in a study of CD8+ T cells in alopecia areata (dated by TCRdb to 2017 to 2018). In the study overall: High-throughput TCRbeta sequencing was used to examine T cell clonal expansion in alopecia areata in both the C3H/HeJ mouse model and human patients. Clonality in the scalp was compared among normal scalp (n=4), patchy alopecia areata scalp (n=8), and alopecia totalis/universalis scalp (n=8). TCRbeta CDR3 regions were amplified by immunoSEQ multiplex PCR using 35 Vbeta forward and 13 Jbeta reverse primers. Human TCRbeta sequencing covered scalp tissue and sorted CD4+ and CD8+ peripheral blood T cells from patchy and totalis/universalis alopecia areata patients and healthy controls. RNA was extracted with the PAXgene miRNA kit for fixed scalp, the miRNeasy kit for PBMCs, and the RNeasy kit for mouse skin.

With respect to this clone: The antigen this receptor binds is unknown. Nothing much larger sits one base from this clone, and base qualities are not available.

V and J lose 3 bases and 5 bases, and a span of 9 bases separates them. CDR3 length: 14 amino acids, cysteine to phenylalanine. The CDR3 DNA has 42 bases and is translated from base 1. CDR1 is given as SGHDT and CDR2 as YYEEEE, both from the germline V gene. PBMCs were separated by density centrifugation and stained for CD3, CD4 and CD8, after which CD4+ and CD8+ T cells were sorted on a FACSAria. Scalp biopsies and blood samples were obtained from unaffected controls. The full study reports these points: Shared TCR sequences between patients were less evident than in mice, which may be partly attributable to HLA diversity in the patient population. Lesional scalp, especially in alopecia totalis/universalis, showed higher clonality and more expanded CD8+ clones than normal scalp, suggesting antigenic drive. Unlike mouse skin, where gammadelta T cells dominate, normal human skin contains resident alphabeta T cells that get sequenced too, which complicates analysis of the scalp TCR repertoire.

The library was generated by the immunoSEQ multiplex PCR assay. For TCR sequencing, RNA was extracted from every sample and reverse transcribed into cDNA to serve as template. First-strand cDNA was synthesized with SuperScript III using a 2:1 mix of oligo-dT and random hexamers. Amplification bias was assessed with a synthetic immune receptor repertoire, and residual bias was removed computationally. From the authors' description of their analysis: Raw reads were preprocessed to remove errors, and CDR3 was defined according to IMGT conventions as the region from the conserved cysteine to phenylalanine. Clonality was computed by normalizing Shannon entropy by log2 of the number of productive unique TCRs and subtracting the result from 1. Whether scalp clones were CD4 or CD8 was inferred by matching scalp TCRbeta sequences against CD4 and CD8 repertoires sorted from blood. The immuneACCESS repertoire file appears here via TCRdb, limited to in-frame rearrangements. These files lack a portion of the clones; in checked studies, under half of the deficit traces to unresolved V genes, and the cause of the others is not known. The V and J calls and the clone size are those of that table, but D and trimming were determined from the DNA. For this sample the table gives some 110,000 clones, of which roughly 69% were detected only once. Together, the top ten hold around 2.7% of the sample.

The sample was CD4+ T cells sorted from blood. Recombination joined TRBV5-6 with TRBJ1-6, with no D gene named confidently. The receptor's source is a human donor in good health. The CDR3 reads CASSSFKNNSPLHF. The DNA is as follows: TGTGCCAGCAGCTCATTCAAGAATAATTCACCCCTCCACTTT.